The text below deals with one T cell receptor beta chain. Which antigen it targets is not known. It has no much larger one-base neighbor in the sample; base qualities were not kept. Sequencing of the TRB variable region was done with the immunoSEQ hsTCRB v3.0 assay at survey level resolution. TRB sequencing targeted a depth of roughly 35,000-55,000 T-cell genomes per sample. TRB libraries were pooled and sequenced on an Illumina MiSeq using a v3 150-cycle kit. Regarding the original processing steps: Repertoire analysis ran in R within a reproducible Nextflow workflow covering QC, data transformation and analysis. Custom analyses were implemented in LymphoSeq2, an R package for AIRR-Seq data exploration. Four samples yielding fewer than 5000 total TRB sequences were excluded, leaving 188 analyzed HIV repertoires. Of the 188 retained HIV repertoires, almost 60 were collected before and about 130 after ART initiation. Each repertoire was downsampled to 5000 TRB nucleotide sequences, and summary statistics were averaged across 100 downsampling iterations. TRB sequences were retained for analysis only if CDR3 regions of at least seven amino acids were present. Diversity was assessed using a clonality score derived from Shannon entropy and using the Gini coefficient. Repertoire networks linked the top 5000 CDR3 amino acid sequences whenever two sequences differed by an edit distance of one. For TRB CDR3 amino acid sequences, antigen specificity groups and MHC restriction were predicted with GLIPH2. CDR3 amino acid sequences were matched against VDJdb and McPAS-TCR to flag known CMV, EBV, HIV or tissue antigen associations. Pre-ART, post-ART and control groups were compared with Wilcoxon signed-rank tests and Holm-Bonferroni correction. TCRdb took this table from immuneACCESS and kept in-frame rearrangements with V and J called. Such tables lack part of the clones; where checked against another copy, unresolved V genes explain under half of the gap, and the rest is unexplained. D and trimming were read from the DNA, whereas the V and J calls and clone size are those reported in that table. For this sample there are about 17,000 clones; roughly 79% appear just once. Of the sample, 9.5% to 14% falls within the top ten clones.

Inclusion was restricted to participants for whom at least one PBMC sample before ART initiation and at least two post-ART samples were available. Every participant with HIV received treatment in the United States of America. Before DNA extraction, cryopreserved samples of roughly 1-10 million PBMC were thawed and washed. At the time of the earliest PBMC sample, participants with HIV were aged between roughly 23 and 60 years. Per participant, PBMC samples came from 1-4 timepoints prior to ART initiation and 2-8 timepoints following ART initiation, for a median of 7 samples. Serial HIV viral load, CD4+ T-cell count, ART history and demographic data were obtained for every participant. A Qiagen kit on a QIAcube was used to extract genomic DNA from unsorted PBMC, with samples processed in batches of 12. V was cut back by 4 bases and J by 1 base, leaving a gap of 9 bases between them. Reading the germline V gene gives CDR1 SGHDT and CDR2 YYEEEE. The CDR3 holds 15 amino acids from the cysteine to the phenylalanine. Only the CDR3 region is kept as DNA, spanning 45 bases read in frame from base 1.

This sample is drawn from a study of long-term antiretroviral therapy in people with HIV (dated by TCRdb to the early 2020s). With regard to the full study: Collection of the earliest samples took place about a decade ahead of the 2015 WHO recommendation for immediate ART, at a time when ART was typically delayed until CD4 counts fell. A retrospective serial study tested whether changes in peripheral blood TRB repertoire composition and diversity were associated with ART initiation and durable HIV suppression. No cross-contamination during QIAcube processing turned up in test extractions that ran a monoclonal T-cell line alongside 30 or so polyclonal samples. Among the 25 to 30 participants with HIV, ten to twelve were female. A total of over 150 cryopreserved PBMC samples came from a few dozen adults with confirmed HIV infection and were collected serially over a mean of roughly 6 years (range 1-12).

What the work shows at the level of the full study, not this receptor alone: Expanded TRB clones identified before ART initiation dominated the repertoire at all time points, although this dominance fluctuated and declined in many PLHIV after ART. Samples dated from 2004 to 2017, and the ART regimens used may be less effective than current ones. Inferences about post-ART repertoire changes were limited because no data were available on ART adherence, viral resistance or therapy changes. Owing to limited PBMC availability, only the TCR beta chain was sequenced, without alpha chain pairing. Because pre-ART samples had limited cell numbers, profiling was done on unsorted PBMC rather than on sorted CD4+ and CD8+ T cells. HIV repertoires had narrower CDR3 length ranges than controls, and the network structure suggested an antigen-experienced repertoire that shifted only slightly toward naive after ART. ART initiation was associated with a significant increase in TRB diversity, but diversity stayed significantly below transplant donor controls even after long-term ART.

The rearrangement joined TRBV5-6 to TRBJ2-6, with no confident D gene call. Material: unsorted PBMCs, obtained 2.3 years after starting antiretroviral therapy. The clonotype was recovered from a woman aged 40 to 50 with HIV. At the DNA level, the sequence is TGTGCCAGCAGCCCCGGGCGGTCTGGGGCCAACGTCCTGACTTTC. It encodes CASSPGRSGANVLTF.